These 14 T cell receptor beta chains were all obtained from the same sample, sequenced in a study of blood T cell repertoires in COVID-19. Profiled with immunoSEQ multiplex PCR; TCRdb holds only in-frame clones, not every one. The sample carries 50,000 to 80,000 clones, approximately 82% recorded once. Material: peripheral blood. These receptors were obtained from a woman aged 55-70 years with acute or convalescent COVID-19.

The V call is TRBV18, the J call TRBJ1-6; 9 bases match TRBD1. This CDR3 is built from 16 residues. Germline CDR1 is KGHSH and CDR2 is LQKENI. V gave up 3 bases and J gave up 10 bases; unmatched junction bases: 10. The CDR3 is CASSPSTGGGRSPLHF. The CDR3 region has the DNA TGTGCCAGCTCACCCTCGACAGGGGGGGGTAGGTCACCCCTCCACTTT.

V gene TRBV9 combines with J gene TRBJ1-2; possibly TRBD1 for D (5 bases). Germline values: CDR1 SGDLS, CDR2 YYNGEE. The CDR3 covers 13 residues. Trimming took 4 bases from V and 3 from J, leaving 10 bases between them. The CDR3 is CASSPPGDYGYTF. In DNA, the CDR3 is TGTGCCAGCAGCCCACCGGGGGACTATGGCTACACCTTC. The variable domain in full, completed from reference TRBV9 and TRBJ1-2, reads DSGVTQTPKHLITATGQRVTLRCSPRSGDLSVYWYQQSLDQGLQFLIQYYNGEERAKGNILERFSAQQFPDLHSELNLSSLELGDSALYFCASSPPGDYGYTFGSGTRLTVV.

The chain joins TRBV14 to TRBJ2-7, with TRBD1 as a possible D gene (5 bases). CDR1 is SGHDN and CDR2 is FVKESK in the germline V gene. Between the trimmed V and J ends, which lost 2 bases and 2 bases, there was a span of 22 bases. This CDR3 has 18 residues. CDR3 protein: CASSQTDTDPYSTYEQYF. CDR3 DNA: TGTGCCAGCAGCCAAACGGACACAGACCCCTACAGCACCTACGAGCAGTACTTC.

V and J are TRBV11-2 and TRBJ2-1; D gene uncertain. The germline V and J ends were trimmed by 5 bases and 4 bases, with 21 bases remaining between them. Per germline, CDR1 SGHAT and CDR2 FQNNGV. The CDR3 sequence is 17 residues long. The chain's CDR3 is CASSPRLRPAMYNEQFF. CDR3 nucleotides: TGTGCCAGCAGCCCTAGACTCAGACCGGCGATGTACAATGAGCAGTTCTTC.

The rearrangement uses TRBV4-1 and TRBJ2-2, with D tentatively TRBD2 (5 bases). The CDR3 consists of 17 residues. V was cut by 0 bases and J by 0 bases, with 11 bases left in between. CDR1 and CDR2 (germline): MGHRA, YSYEKL. The CDR3 bases are TGCGCCAGCAGCCAAGATGAGGCGGGCTCGAACACCGGGGAGCTGTTTTTT. Translated: CASSQDEAGSNTGELFF.

The V and J genes are TRBV6-5 and TRBJ2-2; 7 nucleotides align to TRBD1. The CDR3 runs 15 residues. The germline gives CDR1 MNHEY, CDR2 SVGAGI. V shed 5 bases, J shed 2 bases, and the junction held 5 bases outside the gene matches. This chain's CDR3 is CASSPDRVNTGELFF. CDR3 nucleotides: TGTGCCAGCAGTCCAGACAGGGTAAACACCGGGGAGCTGTTTTTT.

V and J are TRBV2 and TRBJ1-1, with 8 bases fitting TRBD1. Per germline, CDR1 SNHLY and CDR2 FYNNEI. The trim removed 6 bases at V and 3 bases at J, leaving 6 bases unmatched. The CDR3 has 14 amino acids. CDR3 nucleotides: TGTGCCAGCAGCGTAGACAGGGGTGACACTGAAGCTTTCTTT. It translates to CASSVDRGDTEAFF.

This clone was counted a single time. The chain couples TRBV5-1 to TRBJ2-1; 7 positions match TRBD2. The germline V gene has CDR1 SGHRS and CDR2 YFSETQ. The CDR3 consists of 16 residues. After removal of 3 bases from V and 8 bases from J, the junction contained 14 bases not matched to a gene. CDR3 loop: CASSWRDGGKRDEQFF. CDR3 nucleotide sequence: TGCGCCAGCAGCTGGAGGGACGGGGGGAAACGGGATGAGCAGTTCTTC. Supplemented by reference TRBV5-1 and TRBJ2-1, the full variable domain reads KAGVTQTPRYLIKTRGQQVTLSCSPISGHRSVSWYQQTPGQGLQFLFEYFSETQRNKGNFPGRFSGRQFSNSRSEMNVSTLELGDSALYLCASSWRDGGKRDEQFFGPGTRLTVL.

The gene calls are TRBV5-1 and TRBJ2-7, with unresolved D. This CDR3 spans 16 amino acids. Germline CDR1 reads SGHRS; CDR2 reads YFSETQ. Trimming stripped 0 bases from V and 1 base from J, with 14 bases between. In DNA form, the CDR3 reads TGCGCCAGCAGCTTGGCGGCAACAGCCGGATCCTACGAGCAGTACTTC. It yields the protein CASSLAATAGSYEQYF.

The CDR3 DNA sequence: TGTGCCAGCAGCAAAGAGCCCAGCGGGAGTCGCGATCTAGCCAAAAACATTCAGTACTTC. The encoded protein is CASSKEPSGSRDLAKNIQYF. The rearrangement links TRBV21-1 to TRBJ2-4; the table's D gene call, TRBD2, was not cross checked with the DNA. TRBV21-1 is a documented pseudogene. This CDR3 is 20 amino acids long.

The chain combines TRBV19 with TRBJ1-2, with 7 bases that match TRBD1. The CDR3 totals 16 residues. V shed 1 base, J shed 4 bases, and the junction held 9 bases outside the gene matches. CDR1 is LNHDA, CDR2 SQIVND, per germline (reference sequence). Here the CDR3 reads CASSIGGTGVIYGYTF. CDR3 nucleotides: TGTGCCAGTAGTATAGGGGGCACAGGGGTTATCTATGGCTACACCTTC.

V is TRBV6-1 and J is TRBJ2-1, with 8 positions matching TRBD1. Trimming took 3 bases from V and 6 from J; bases not matched to a gene: 7. This CDR3 comprises 15 residues. Germline-derived CDR1 and CDR2 are MNHNS and SASEGT. The DNA for the CDR3 is TGTGCCAGCAGTGATTGGACAGGGAGGAGCAATGAGCAGTTCTTC. This sequence encodes CASSDWTGRSNEQFF.

This clone was picked up a small number of times. The chain is built from TRBV19 and TRBJ1-5, with TRBD1 as a possible D gene (5 bases). CDR1 is LNHDA, CDR2 SQIVND, per germline (reference sequence). The CDR3 is 15 residues long. V lost 7 bases and J 0 bases, leaving 13 bases between the germline ends. The CDR3 coding sequence is TGTGCCAGTAAAGTGGAAGGGGATAGCAATCAGCCCCAGCATTTT. Protein sequence: CASKVEGDSNQPQHF.

This clone appeared a single time. The rearrangement uses TRBV6-4 and TRBJ1-6; maybe TRBD1 (6 bases). This CDR3 has 16 residues. Trimming cost V 3 bases and J 4 bases, with 13 bases left between them. Germline values: CDR1 MRHNA, CDR2 SNTAGT. In DNA form, the CDR3 reads TGTGCCAGCAGTGAGGGCAGGGGAGGGTATAATTCACCCCTCCACTTT. Amino acids: CASSEGRGGYNSPLHF.